These 32 T cell receptor beta chains were all obtained from the same sample, sequenced in a study of vaccination effects on CD4 cells after COVID-19. Their cognate antigens are unknown. Expansion of antigen-specific CD4+ T cells with viral peptide pools was carried out by the ViraFEST assay before sequencing. Cells that had been cultured for 10 days were the source of isolated CD4+ T cells. According to the study, vaccine recipients showed no prior SARS-CoV-2 infection and negative nucleocapsid antibodies. TCRdb keeps only in-frame clones here, not all; method: immunoSEQ multiplex PCR. This sample has approximately 22,000 clones, with around 80% found just once. The sequencing used CD4+ T cells from PBMCs cultured with HCoV-NL63 spike peptides, collected before COVID-19 vaccination. Receptor source: a human donor who received a COVID-19 vaccine.

This clone was counted between two and nine times. The chain carries TRBV3-1 (or the pseudogene TRBV3-2) and TRBJ1-1, with D unresolved. Trimming stripped 0 bases from V and 5 bases from J, with 13 bases between. The CDR3 covers 15 residues. In germline, CDR1 is LGHDT, CDR2 YNNKEL (reference sequence). This CDR3 reads CASSQDNLPGTEAFF. Here the CDR3 DNA reads TGTGCCAGCAGCCAAGATAACCTACCTGGAACTGAAGCTTTCTTT.

CDR3 in amino acids: CASSQGPGGAFF. DNA of the CDR3: TGTGCCAGCAGCCAAGGTCCAGGGGGAGCTTTCTTT. The chain joins TRBV3-1 (or the pseudogene TRBV3-2) to TRBJ1-1; 7 nucleotides line up with TRBD1. V gave up 1 base and J gave up 10 bases; unmatched junction bases: 3. Germline-derived CDR1 and CDR2 are LGHDT and YNNKEL (reference sequence). The CDR3 consists of 12 residues.

The rearrangement joins TRBV29-1 to TRBJ2-5; D is unclear. The V and J ends lost 6 bases and 5 bases respectively, with 13 bases between them. Germline CDR1 SQVTM, CDR2 ANQGSEA. The CDR3 sequence is 12 residues long. The CDR3 reads CSVMDGSETQYF. The CDR3 DNA reads TGCAGCGTAATGGACGGGTCGGAGACCCAGTACTTC.

The gene calls are TRBV4-2 and TRBJ1-5; D gene unclear. V was cut by 1 base and J by 0 bases, with 10 bases left in between. The germline V gene has CDR1 LGHNA and CDR2 YNFKEQ. The CDR3 consists of 16 residues. CDR3 DNA: TGTGCCAGCAGCCAAGGATCGGACTATAGCAATCAGCCCCAGCATTTT. It specifies CASSQGSDYSNQPQHF.

This clone showed up just a few times. The chain is built from TRBV19 and TRBJ1-3, with TRBD1 matching 7 bases. From germline, CDR1 is LNHDA and CDR2 SQIVND (reference sequence). This CDR3 has 15 residues. The V and J ends lost 6 bases and 0 bases, in that order; junction bases with no gene match: 5. The CDR3 loop reads CASRLDRASGNTIYF. DNA for the CDR3: TGTGCCAGTAGGTTAGACAGGGCCTCTGGAAACACCATATATTTT.

The chain carries TRBV28 and TRBJ2-7, with TRBD1 matching over 8 bases. CDR3 length: 17 residues. The ends lost 5 bases at V and 1 base at J; junction bases unmatched: 13. Germline V gives CDR1 MDHEN, CDR2 SYDVKM. DNA of the CDR3: TGTGCCAGCAGTCAGACAGGGGTTAAGGCCGAATCCTACGAGCAGTACTTC. This sequence encodes CASSQTGVKAESYEQYF. The full variable domain, in which reference TRBV28 and TRBJ2-7 provide the parts outside the CDR3, is DVKVTQSSRYLVKRTGEKVFLECVQDMDHENMFWYRQDPGLGLRLIYFSYDVKMKEKGDIPEGYSVSREKKERFSLILESASTNQTSMYLCASSQTGVKAESYEQYFGPGTRLTVT.

The chain links TRBV5-1 to TRBJ2-2; perhaps TRBD2 as D (5 bases). The CDR3 sequence is 16 residues long. Per germline, CDR1 SGHRS and CDR2 YFSETQ. Trimming pared 0 bases from V and 0 bases from J, leaving 9 bases between. This CDR3 is CASSLGGFANTGELFF. CDR3 nucleotides: TGCGCCAGCAGCTTGGGAGGGTTTGCGAACACCGGGGAGCTGTTTTTT.

CDR3 loop: CASSQGPRSGTEAFF. The CDR3 region has the DNA TGTGCCAGCAGCCAAGGGCCCCGGAGCGGGACTGAAGCTTTCTTT. The gene calls are TRBV3-1 (or the pseudogene TRBV3-2) and TRBJ1-1; D gene ambiguous. Germline CDR1 and CDR2: LGHDT and YNNKEL (reference sequence). The CDR3 contains 15 residues. Trimming stripped 1 base from V and 5 bases from J, with 14 bases between.

V is TRBV6-5 and J is TRBJ1-1; no reliable D call. Trimming took off 3 bases at V and 0 bases at J, with 5 bases between the two ends. The CDR3 has 13 residues. Germline CDR1 is MNHEY and CDR2 is SVGAGI. The CDR3 bases are TGTGCCAGCAGTTATCGGCTGAACACTGAAGCTTTCTTT. Translation gives CASSYRLNTEAFF.

This clone was detected a few times. The chain is built from TRBV9 and TRBJ1-6; 8 nucleotides agree with TRBD1. V shed 5 bases, J shed 9 bases, and the junction held 13 bases outside the gene matches. This CDR3 comprises 16 residues. The germline CDR1 and CDR2 sequences are SGDLS and YYNGEE. The CDR3 bases are TGTGCCAGCAGTCTGAGCCGGGACAGGACGTGTTCACCCCTCCACTTT. Its protein is CASSLSRDRTCSPLHF.

This rearrangement joins TRBV5-1 to TRBJ2-1; D remains ambiguous. Trimming cost V 1 base and J 9 bases, with 11 bases left between them. The CDR3 consists of 13 residues. Per the germline V gene, CDR1 is SGHRS and CDR2 is YFSETQ. Here the CDR3 reads CASSLRRASEQFF. The CDR3 region has the DNA TGCGCCAGCAGCTTGCGGCGAGCCTCTGAGCAGTTCTTC.

The chain employs TRBV5-1 and TRBJ2-6; TRBD2 might be the D (6 bases). The V gene lost 2 bases and the J gene lost 0 bases, with 15 bases spanning the gap. From germline, CDR1 is SGHRS and CDR2 YFSETQ. The CDR3 loop spans 18 amino acids. CDR3 in DNA: TGCGCCAGCAGCTTCATACCCGGGGGTAACTCTGGGGCCAACGTCCTGACTTTC. Amino acid sequence: CASSFIPGGNSGANVLTF.

The chain has TRBV6-5 and TRBJ1-5; 8 bases match TRBD1. The CDR3 is made up of 14 amino acids. CDR1 is MNHEY, CDR2 SVGAGI, per germline. Trimming took 10 bases from V and 2 from J; bases not matched to a gene: 7. The CDR3 region has the DNA TGTGCCACCCAGGGGGCGCTGGGCAATCAGCCCCAGCATTTT. This encodes CATQGALGNQPQHF.

This clone was observed a handful of times. V and J are TRBV11-2 and TRBJ2-1; maybe TRBD2 (6 bases). V gave up 4 bases and J gave up 5 bases, with 15 bases separating them. The CDR3 covers 15 residues. Per the germline V gene, CDR1 is SGHAT and CDR2 is FQNNGV. The CDR3 sequence is CASSSSVADHNEQFF. CDR3 sequence (DNA): TGTGCCAGCAGCTCGTCAGTAGCGGATCACAATGAGCAGTTCTTC.

With respect to this clone: Relative to the germline gene, one junction end is altered; a read error may explain this. The rearrangement uses TRBV12-5 and TRBJ2-1; the D is unclear. CDR1 and CDR2 from the germline V gene are LGHNT and FRNRAP. This CDR3 is 12 amino acids long. CDR3 sequence (DNA): TGTGCTAGTGGTACTCCGGGCCTTAACAAGATCTTC. This codes for CASGTPGLNKIF.

This sequence joins TRBV23-1 and TRBJ1-2, with D perhaps TRBD1 (5 bases). TRBV23-1 is an ORF, with its function uncertain. V dropped 8 bases and J dropped 3 bases, with 22 bases sitting between them. The CDR3 runs to 16 residues. CDR3 region: CASSPPGLPWDYGYTF. The CDR3 DNA is TGCGCCAGCTCCCCCCCGGGGCTTCCCTGGGACTATGGCTACACCTTC.

The chain carries TRBV20-1 and TRBJ2-1; perhaps TRBD2 as D (5 bases). Germline values: CDR1 DFQATT, CDR2 SNEGSKA (reference sequence). V was cut by 3 bases and J by 9 bases, with 18 bases left in between. The CDR3 is 14 amino acids. CDR3 region: CSASPPYRRGEQFF. The CDR3 DNA follows: TGCAGTGCTAGTCCCCCTTATCGACGGGGTGAGCAGTTCTTC.

Only one count was recorded for this clone. The chain combines TRBV5-1 with TRBJ2-1; TRBD1 matches at 7 bases. The CDR3 contains 14 residues. The V gene end was trimmed by 1 base and the J gene end by 5 bases; junction bases not matched to a gene: 3. From germline, CDR1 is SGHRS and CDR2 YFSETQ. The CDR3 is CASSLHGQDNEQFF. As DNA, the CDR3 is TGCGCCAGCAGCTTGCACGGACAGGACAATGAGCAGTTCTTC.

This sequence joins TRBV2 and TRBJ2-7; 8 bases fit TRBD1. This CDR3 comprises 13 residues. Germline V CDR1 and CDR2: SNHLY, FYNNEI. V gave up 6 bases and J gave up 5 bases; unmatched junction bases: 6. The CDR3 DNA sequence: TGTGCCAGCAGAAGGACAGGGTCCAACGAGCAGTACTTC. It codes for CASRRTGSNEQYF.

The J gene is TRBJ1-2, the V gene TRBV5-5; D is perhaps TRBD1 (5 bases). Trimming took off 0 bases at V and 6 bases at J, with 12 bases between the two ends. The germline CDR1 and CDR2 sequences are SGHKS and YYEKEE (reference sequence). This CDR3 is 14 amino acids long. The CDR3 nucleotides are TGTGCCAGCAGCTTGGAGGTAGGGGTACATGGCTACACCTTC. Amino acid sequence: CASSLEVGVHGYTF.

The chain carries TRBV12-3 or TRBV12-4 and TRBJ1-2; unclear D gene. This CDR3 is 13 amino acids long. V lost 2 bases and J lost 4, with 8 bases in between. The CDR3 sequence: CASSLRAGYGYTF. The CDR3 DNA reads TGTGCCAGCAGTTTAAGGGCAGGCTATGGCTACACCTTC.

The CDR3 nucleotides read TGCGCCAGCAGCTTGGCAGGGGAGGACACCGGGGAGCTGTTTTTT. Residues: CASSLAGEDTGELFF. The J gene is TRBJ2-2, the V gene TRBV5-1, with D perhaps matching TRBD1 or TRBD2 (6 bases each). Germline CDR1 reads SGHRS; CDR2 reads YFSETQ. CDR3 size: 15 residues. The ends were cut back, 0 bases at V and 3 bases at J, with 9 bases in the middle. The whole variable domain, remainder taken from reference TRBV5-1 and TRBJ2-2, is KAGVTQTPRYLIKTRGQQVTLSCSPISGHRSVSWYQQTPGQGLQFLFEYFSETQRNKGNFPGRFSGRQFSNSRSEMNVSTLELGDSALYLCASSLAGEDTGELFFGEGSRLTVL.

V usage is TRBV15 and J usage is TRBJ2-7, with no clear D. V was clipped by 4 bases and J by 6 bases, with 13 bases between them. The CDR3 runs to 13 residues. Germline assignment: CDR1 LNHNV and CDR2 YYDKDF (reference sequence). CDR3 sequence reads: CATSKVRLGEQYF. The CDR3 nucleotides are TGTGCCACCAGCAAGGTCCGCCTGGGCGAGCAGTACTTC.

This clone was counted once. The V call is TRBV30, the J call TRBJ1-5, with D maybe TRBD1 (6 bases). Germline V gene data show CDR1 as GTSNPN and CDR2 as SVGIG (reference sequence). V was pared by 1 base and J by 2 bases, with 27 bases between. The CDR3 totals 20 residues. This chain's CDR3 is CAWSDRRGWSLGGGNQPQHF. CDR3 sequence (DNA): TGTGCCTGGAGTGACCGGAGAGGATGGTCCTTAGGGGGGGGCAATCAGCCCCAGCATTTT.

This clone was counted once. V is TRBV10-1 and J is TRBJ2-2; TRBD1 matches at 8 bases. This CDR3 has 15 amino acids. The V gene's germline CDR1 is WNHNN and CDR2 SYGVQD (reference sequence). The junction had 9 bases not matched to a gene; V was cut back by 2 bases and J by 10 bases. The chain's CDR3 is CASSEADRAIKELFF. CDR3 coding DNA: TGCGCCAGCAGTGAGGCGGACAGGGCTATTAAGGAGCTGTTTTTT.

This rearrangement joins TRBV5-1 to TRBJ1-1, with D perhaps TRBD1 (6 bases). Per germline, CDR1 SGHRS and CDR2 YFSETQ. The CDR3 has 15 residues. Trimming cost V 0 bases and J 1 base, with 10 bases left between them. CDR3 amino acids: CASSLEGVGNTEAFF. The CDR3 nucleotides read TGCGCCAGCAGCTTGGAGGGGGTTGGGAACACTGAAGCTTTCTTT.

As DNA, the CDR3 is TGTGCCAGCAGCCCAGCACCCGGCCTCAATGAGCAGTTCTTC. As protein: CASSPAPGLNEQFF. This chain uses TRBV11-2 with TRBJ2-1; D is ambiguous. Between the trimmed V and J ends, which lost 5 bases and 6 bases, there was a span of 14 bases. CDR1 and CDR2 from the germline V gene are SGHAT and FQNNGV. CDR3 length: 14 residues.

The chain combines TRBV3-1 (or the pseudogene TRBV3-2) with TRBJ2-5, with a tentative D call TRBD1 (6 bases). Germline values: CDR1 LGHDT, CDR2 YNNKEL (reference sequence). This CDR3 is 17 amino acids long. The V gene lost 1 base and the J gene lost 5 bases, with 20 bases spanning the gap. The DNA of the CDR3 is TGTGCCAGCAGCCAAGGTCAGGGGCGGGTCAGGAGGGAGACCCAGTACTTC. This codes for CASSQGQGRVRRETQYF.

The V and J genes are TRBV19 and TRBJ2-7; weak D call: TRBD1 (5 bases). This CDR3 comprises 14 residues. CDR1 is LNHDA, CDR2 SQIVND, per germline (reference sequence). Between the trimmed V and J ends, which lost 3 bases and 6 bases, there was a span of 15 bases. For the CDR3, the DNA is TGTGCCAGTAGTATGGCAGGGATTCAATTCGAGCAGTACTTC. Amino acids: CASSMAGIQFEQYF.

The chain links TRBV29-1 to TRBJ2-5; D is unclear. The CDR3 loop spans 14 amino acids. V lost 2 bases to trimming and J lost 2 bases, with 12 bases between them. CDR1 and CDR2 (germline): SQVTM, ANQGSEA. CDR3 in amino acids: CSVETWLGQETQYF. CDR3 DNA sequence: TGCAGCGTTGAAACGTGGCTGGGACAAGAGACCCAGTACTTC.

The rearrangement joins TRBV28 to TRBJ1-1; TRBD1 is a possible D gene (5 bases). Trimming cost V 2 bases and J 5 bases, with 12 bases left between them. Germline V CDR1 and CDR2: MDHEN, SYDVKM. This CDR3 spans 14 amino acids. CDR3 in amino acids: CASSLLGTGTEAFF. DNA of the CDR3: TGTGCCAGCAGTTTACTGGGGACTGGGACTGAAGCTTTCTTT.

This chain joins TRBV29-1 and TRBJ1-2; D gene unclear. This CDR3 has 11 amino acids. V gave up 3 bases and J gave up 8 bases, with 10 bases separating them. CDR1 is SQVTM and CDR2 is ANQGSEA in the germline V gene. This chain's CDR3 is CSVESGYGYTF. The CDR3, as DNA: TGCAGCGTTGAGTCGGGGTACGGCTACACCTTC.